These 6 T cell receptor beta chains came from one sample sequenced in a study of T-cell reconstitution after alpha-beta-depleted transplantation in children. Unique molecular identifiers were used in preparing the TCRbeta library. TCRdb fed the PCR reads into MiXCR, producing one record per CDR3 protein. There are about 540,000 distinct CDR3 sequences in the sample; around 27% occur only once, and just over 35% lies in the top ten. Sequenced material: PBMCs, taken before TCRalphabeta/CD19-depleted stem cell transplant. The source of these receptors is a boy younger than two with Wiskott-Aldrich syndrome, due to receive a stem cell transplant.

The table lists this clonotype with a few counts. The rearrangement links TRBV5-1 to TRBJ1-6, with a weak D call TRBD1 (6 bases). CDR1 is SGHRS, CDR2 YFSETQ, per germline. This CDR3 comprises 15 residues. V gave up 0 bases and J gave up 7 bases, with 11 bases separating them. CDR3 sequence reads: CASSLVRGLNSPLHF. The CDR3, as DNA: TGCGCCAGCAGCTTGGTTCGGGGGCTGAATTCACCCCTCCACTTT.

This clonotype was found a few times. The chain is built from TRBV5-1 and TRBJ2-7, with 10 bases identical to TRBD2. Germline-derived CDR1 and CDR2 are SGHRS and YFSETQ. This CDR3 has 15 residues. The V and J ends lost 2 bases and 5 bases, in that order; junction bases with no gene match: 7. This CDR3 is CASSFAAGGPNEQYF. CDR3 bases: TGCGCCAGCAGCTTCGCAGCGGGAGGGCCTAACGAGCAGTACTTC.

This clonotype was seen only a few times. The J gene is TRBJ2-1, the V gene TRBV11-2, with TRBD2 matching over 9 bases. V trimming: 1 base; J trimming: 5 bases; junction bases outside the gene matches: 9. CDR3 length: 17 residues. Per the germline V gene, CDR1 is SGHAT and CDR2 is FQNNGV. The CDR3: CASSLATLAGEHNEQFF. Written as DNA, the CDR3 is TGTGCCAGCAGCTTAGCCACGTTAGCGGGAGAGCACAATGAGCAGTTCTTC.

The sample holds a few counts of this clonotype. This chain joins TRBV5-1 and TRBJ2-1, with no clear D. Trimming left V 7 bases short and J 6 bases short, with 5 bases between. This CDR3 has 10 residues. Germline CDR1 is SGHRS and CDR2 is YFSETQ. CDR3 loop: CASASNEQFF. CDR3 coding DNA: TGCGCCAGCGCTTCCAATGAGCAGTTCTTC.

The sample holds a few counts of this clonotype. The chain uses TRBV6-1 and TRBJ2-7; D not resolved. Germline loops: CDR1 MNHNS, CDR2 SASEGT. V was shortened by 3 bases and J by 3 bases, with 6 bases between the two germline ends. This CDR3 is 12 amino acids long. This CDR3 reads CASSDYRYEQYF. CDR3 nucleotides: TGTGCCAGCAGTGATTATCGCTACGAGCAGTACTTC.

This clonotype was seen more than once but under ten times. The genes are TRBV12-3 or TRBV12-4 and TRBJ2-1, with D perhaps TRBD2 (6 bases). CDR3 length: 15 residues. With 6 bases removed from V and 4 bases from J, the gap between germline ends came to 16 bases. The CDR3 loop reads CASSRRGSWYNEQFF. The CDR3 DNA reads TGTGCCAGCAGCCGTCGGGGGTCTTGGTACAATGAGCAGTTCTTC.